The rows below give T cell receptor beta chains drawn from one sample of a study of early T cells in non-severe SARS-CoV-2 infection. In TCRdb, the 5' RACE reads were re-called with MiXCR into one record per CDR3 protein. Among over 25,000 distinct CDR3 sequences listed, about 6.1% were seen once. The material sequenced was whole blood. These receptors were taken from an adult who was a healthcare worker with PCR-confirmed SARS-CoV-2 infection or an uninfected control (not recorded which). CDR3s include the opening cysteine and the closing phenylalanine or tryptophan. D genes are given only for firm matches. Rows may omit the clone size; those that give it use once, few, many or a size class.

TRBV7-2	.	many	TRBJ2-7	TGTGCCAGCAGCTTACCCACACAGGCCACTAGCTCCTACGAGCAGTACTTC	CASSLPTQATSSYEQYF
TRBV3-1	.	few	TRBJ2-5	TGTGCCAGCAGCCAATTAGATGAACACCAAGAGACCCAGTACTTC	CASSQLDEHQETQYF
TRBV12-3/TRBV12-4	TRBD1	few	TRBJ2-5	TGTGCCAGCAGTCCCCAAAATATCTATTACCGGGACAGGGAAGAGACCCAGTACTTC	CASSPQNIYYRDREETQYF
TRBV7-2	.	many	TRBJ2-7	TGTGCCAGCAGCTCCTATTTCGAGCAGTACTTC	CASSSYFEQYF
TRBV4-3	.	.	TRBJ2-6	TGCGCCAGCAGCCAAGATACGGGCTCTGGGGCCAACGTCCTGACTTTC	CASSQDTGSGANVLTF
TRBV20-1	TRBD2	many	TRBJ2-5	TGCAGTGCTAGAGACTCTAGCGGGGGGGCCGGAGAGACCCAGTACTTC	CSARDSSGGAGETQYF
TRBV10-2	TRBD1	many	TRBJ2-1	TGCGCCAGCAGGGGGACAGGCTATATGGACCGAGATGAGCAGTTCTTC	CASRGTGYMDRDEQFF
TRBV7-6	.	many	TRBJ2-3	TGTGCCAGCAGCTTAGAGTCGATCACAGATACGCAGTATTTT	CASSLESITDTQYF
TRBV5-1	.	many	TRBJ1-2	TGCGCCAGCAGCTTGGGGGTAGAAGCCTATGGCTACACCTTC	CASSLGVEAYGYTF
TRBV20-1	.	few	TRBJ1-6	TGCAGTGGAGGAGAGGTCGTGAATTCACCCCTCCACTTT	CSGGEVVNSPLHF
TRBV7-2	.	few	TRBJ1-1	TGTGCCAGCAGCCCTAGAGGACCTGAAGCTTTCTTT	CASSPRGPEAFF
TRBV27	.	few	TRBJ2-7	TGTGCCAGCAGTTTATCGGGGGGACACTTTGGCTACGAGCAGTACTTC	CASSLSGGHFGYEQYF
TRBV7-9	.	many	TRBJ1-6	TGTGCCAGCAGCTTAGAAAGGCCGCGACCCCTCCACTTT	CASSLERPRPLHF
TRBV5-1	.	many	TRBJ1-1	TGCGCCAGCAGCCGCGGGACGCAGAACACTGAAGCTTTCTTT	CASSRGTQNTEAFF
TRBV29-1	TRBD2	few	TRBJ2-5	TGCAGCGTTGACGGAGCGGGGGGTTTCCAAGAGACCCAGTACTTC	CSVDGAGGFQETQYF
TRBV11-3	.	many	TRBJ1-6	TGTGCCAGCAGCTCCGGACCCAATTCACCCCTCCACTTT	CASSSGPNSPLHF
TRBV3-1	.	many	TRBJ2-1	TGTGCCAGCAGCCAAGATCTCGGAACGTTATACAATGAGCAGTTCTTC	CASSQDLGTLYNEQFF
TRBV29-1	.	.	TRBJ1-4	TGCAGCGCACCTGGGGCCTTAGGGGAAAAACTGTTTTTT	CSAPGALGEKLFF
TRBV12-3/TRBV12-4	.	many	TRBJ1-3	TGTGCCAGCAGTTTGCGCAGGGACGAAAACACCATATATTTT	CASSLRRDENTIYF
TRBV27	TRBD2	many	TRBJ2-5	TGTGCCAGCAGTTTGGGGACTAGCGGGGAGACCCAGTACTTC	CASSLGTSGETQYF
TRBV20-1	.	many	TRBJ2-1	TGCAGTGCTAGAGACCCTGGGGACTCCTACAATGAGCAGTTCTTC	CSARDPGDSYNEQFF
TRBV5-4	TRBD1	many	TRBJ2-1	TGTGCCAGCAGAAGTGGGACAGGGGGGAGTGAGCAGTTCTTC	CASRSGTGGSEQFF
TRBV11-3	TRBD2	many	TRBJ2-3	TGTGCCAGCAGCTTAGATGGCGGGGGAACAGATACGCAGTATTTT	CASSLDGGGTDTQYF
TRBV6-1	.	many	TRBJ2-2	TGTGCCAGCAGTGAGGGATGGCAAACCGGGGAGCTGTTTTTT	CASSEGWQTGELFF
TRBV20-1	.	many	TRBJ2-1	TGCAGTGCCCCTACCAGGGGGGGGTCGGCTGAGCAGTTCTTC	CSAPTRGGSAEQFF
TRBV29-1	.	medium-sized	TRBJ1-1	TGCAGCGGGGGGGAGAACACTGAAGCTTTCTTT	CSGGENTEAFF
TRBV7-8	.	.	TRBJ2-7	TGTGCCAGCAGCCCCGACAGGACCTACGAGCAGTACTTC	CASSPDRTYEQYF
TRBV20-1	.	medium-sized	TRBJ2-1	TGCAGTGCTGGTAAGACACCTATAACCTACAATGAGCAGTTCTTC	CSAGKTPITYNEQFF
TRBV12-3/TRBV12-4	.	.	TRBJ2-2	TGTGCCAGCCTTAGCGGTTGGACCGGGGAGCTGTTTTTT	CASLSGWTGELFF
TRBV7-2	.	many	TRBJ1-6	TGTGCCAGCAGCTTATCCTATAATTCACCCCTCCACTTT	CASSLSYNSPLHF
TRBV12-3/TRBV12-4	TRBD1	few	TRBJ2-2	TGTGCCAGCAGTGCCAGGACAGGGAGTGGCGGGGAGCTGTTTTTT	CASSARTGSGGELFF
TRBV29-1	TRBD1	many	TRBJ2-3	TGCAGCGAGGACAGGGGTTTGGGGGATACGCAGTATTTT	CSEDRGLGDTQYF
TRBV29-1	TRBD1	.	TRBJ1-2	TGCAGCGTTGAAGGGGACAGATGGGGCGGCTACACCTTC	CSVEGDRWGGYTF
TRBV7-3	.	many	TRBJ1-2	TGTGCCAGCAGCTCCCGGGACGGCCTTAGCTACACCTTC	CASSSRDGLSYTF
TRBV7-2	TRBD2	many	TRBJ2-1	TGTGCCAGCAGCTTAGACTTCGCTAGCGGGTATAATGAGCAGTTCTTC	CASSLDFASGYNEQFF
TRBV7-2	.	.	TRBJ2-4	TGTGCCAGCACTCCCGAACTAGCCAAAAACATTCAGTACTTC	CASTPELAKNIQYF
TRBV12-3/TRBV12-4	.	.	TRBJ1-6	TGTGCCAGCAGTTTAGTGTGGCAGGGTAATTCACCCCTCCACTTT	CASSLVWQGNSPLHF
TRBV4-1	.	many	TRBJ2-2	TGCGCCAGCAGCCTCCCGGGGTGGGGGAAGAAGGACACCGGGGAGCTGTTTTTT	CASSLPGWGKKDTGELFF
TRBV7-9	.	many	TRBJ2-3	TGTGCCAGCAGCTTAGCACTAGATGAGGCAGATACGCAGTATTTT	CASSLALDEADTQYF
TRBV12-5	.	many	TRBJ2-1	TGTGCTAGTGGTCCCGGACACAATGAGCAGTTCTTC	CASGPGHNEQFF
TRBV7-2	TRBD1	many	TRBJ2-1	TGTGCCAGCAGTTCGACAGGGGGCTTCTACAATGAGCAGTTCTTC	CASSSTGGFYNEQFF
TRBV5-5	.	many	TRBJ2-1	TGTGCCAGCAGCTTTAAGGCGGATAACACCTACAATGAGCAGTTCTTC	CASSFKADNTYNEQFF
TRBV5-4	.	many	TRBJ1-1	TGTGCCAGCAGCTTGGTTAGCGGCACTGAAGCTTTCTTT	CASSLVSGTEAFF
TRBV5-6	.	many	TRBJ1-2	TGTGCCAGCAGTCTGACCCTCTATGGCTACACCTTC	CASSLTLYGYTF
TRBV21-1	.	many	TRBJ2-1	TGTGCCAGCAGTTCAGTAGACAATGAGCAGTTCTTC	CASSSVDNEQFF
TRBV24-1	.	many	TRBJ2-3	TGTGCCACCAGTGAGGGACAACCCACAGATACGCAGTATTTT	CATSEGQPTDTQYF
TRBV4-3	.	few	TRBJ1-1	TGCGCCAGCAGTGTACACAACATGAACACTGAAGCTTTCTTT	CASSVHNMNTEAFF
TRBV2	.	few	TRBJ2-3	TGTGCCAGCAGTGAAAGGGAGAGCGCAGATACGCAGTATTTT	CASSERESADTQYF
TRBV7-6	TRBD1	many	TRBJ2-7	TGTGCCAGCAGCTTAGCGGGACAGGGCTACGAGCAGTACTTC	CASSLAGQGYEQYF
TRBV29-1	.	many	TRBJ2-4	TGCAGCGTTGAGAAGGGGTTAGGCGGCAAAAACATTCAGTACTTC	CSVEKGLGGKNIQYF
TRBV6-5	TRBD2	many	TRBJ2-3	TGTGCCAGCAGACCCACGGGGGAGGGTATTACGCAGTATTTT	CASRPTGEGITQYF
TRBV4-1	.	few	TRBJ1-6	TGCGCCAGCAGCCAAGAACCGGGCCTAATTAATTCACCCCTCCACTTT	CASSQEPGLINSPLHF
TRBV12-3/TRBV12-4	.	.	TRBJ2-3	TGTGCCAGCACCGACTCCCTCACAGATACGCAGTATTTT	CASTDSLTDTQYF
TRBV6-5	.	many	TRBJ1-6	TGTGCCAGCAGTTACTGGGGGAATAATTCACCCCTCCACTTT	CASSYWGNNSPLHF
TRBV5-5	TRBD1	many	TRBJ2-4	TGTGCCAGCAGGCTTACGACAGGGGGGGCCAAAAACATTCAGTACTTC	CASRLTTGGAKNIQYF
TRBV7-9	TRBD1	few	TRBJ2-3	TGTGCCAGCAGCGTTGGGACAGGGGCAGATACGCAGTATTTT	CASSVGTGADTQYF
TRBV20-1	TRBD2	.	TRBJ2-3	TGCAGTGCTAGTCGGCGGGGGGGTGTTGATACGCAGTATTTT	CSASRRGGVDTQYF
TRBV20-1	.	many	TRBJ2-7	TGCAGTGCTAGACGTGGGGGGCCATCTCTCTACGAGCAGTACTTC	CSARRGGPSLYEQYF
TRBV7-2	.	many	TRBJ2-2	TGTGCCAGCAGCTTACATTACAACACCGGGGAGCTGTTTTTT	CASSLHYNTGELFF